The present TCR beta chain was sequenced within a study of lymphopenia after photon versus proton radiotherapy. General study findings and limits: After lymphocyte nadir, photon-treated repertoires showed oligoclonal expansion, especially CD8+ Temra. Photon-treated patients lost naive T cells and TCR diversity; proton-treated stayed stable. In patients who died, overall survival fell as post-nadir TCR diversity dropped more.

For this clone: Its antigen is unknown.

Profiled with immunoSEQ multiplex PCR; TCRdb holds only in-frame clones, not every one. Altogether about 160,000 clones are present, around nine tenths being singletons, with the ten largest covering approximately 4.7%. The CDR3 has 18 residues. Germline V gene lookup returns CDR1 SGHNT and CDR2 YENEEA. J gave up 4 bases and V 3 bases, and 7 bases lay outside the gene matches. This clonotype was obtained from a man aged 50 to 60 with gastric cancer. The V and J genes are TRBV11-3 and TRBJ2-3; 16 nucleotides agree with TRBD2. The sequencing used peripheral blood, collected from a patient treated with photon-based radiotherapy. The CDR3 nucleotides are TGTGCCAGCAGCTTGGGACTAGCGGGAGGGCCTGGGGCAGATACGCAGTATTTT. Residues: CASSLGLAGGPGADTQYF. The entire variable domain, with the rest obtained from reference TRBV11-3 and TRBJ2-3, is as follows: EAGVVQSPRYKIIEKKQPVAFWCNPISGHNTLYWYLQNLGQGPELLIRYENEEAVDDSQLPKDRFSAERLKGVDSTLKIQPAELGDSAVYLCASSLGLAGGPGADTQYFGPGTRLTVL.